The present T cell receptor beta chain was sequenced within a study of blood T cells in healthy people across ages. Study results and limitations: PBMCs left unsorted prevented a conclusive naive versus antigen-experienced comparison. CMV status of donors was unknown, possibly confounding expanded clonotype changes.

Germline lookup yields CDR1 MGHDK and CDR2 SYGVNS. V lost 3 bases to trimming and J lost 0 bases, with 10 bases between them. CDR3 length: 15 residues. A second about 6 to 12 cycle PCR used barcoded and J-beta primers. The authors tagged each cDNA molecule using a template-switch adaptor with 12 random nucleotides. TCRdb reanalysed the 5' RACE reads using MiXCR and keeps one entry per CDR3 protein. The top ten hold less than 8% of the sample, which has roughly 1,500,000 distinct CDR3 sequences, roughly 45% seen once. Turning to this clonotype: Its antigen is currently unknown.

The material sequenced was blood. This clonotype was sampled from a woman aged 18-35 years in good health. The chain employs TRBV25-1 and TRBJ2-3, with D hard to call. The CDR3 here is CASSEGPISTDTQYF. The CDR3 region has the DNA TGTGCCAGCAGTGAGGGTCCCATAAGCACAGATACGCAGTATTTT.